The sample holds many counts of the clone carrying this TCR beta chain. This CDR3 contains 18 residues. J was trimmed by 4 bases and V by 4 bases; bases with no gene match: 13. Germline CDR1 is SGHVS and CDR2 is FQNEAQ. The entry originates in a study of immune heterogeneity within non-small cell lung tumors. Multiplex PCR with 32 V and 13 J primers amplified TCR beta CDR3. TCRdb itself ran the multiplex PCR reads through MiXCR, one entry per CDR3 protein. The sample carries 11,000 or so distinct CDR3 sequences, around 29% recorded once. Template came from bulk tumor genomic DNA, at roughly 600 ng per sample. Widely spaced biopsies, several per primary tumor, were obtained at surgery. Each patient presented with untreated, newly diagnosed non-small cell lung cancer and received curative surgery.

This clonotype was obtained from a man aged 45-65 years with non-small cell lung cancer. Sequencing was carried out using lung tumor tissue. The chain has TRBV7-8 and TRBJ2-6; 7 nucleotides match TRBD1. The CDR3 DNA follows: TGTGCCAGCAGCTCGACAGGGTTAGATTTTTCCGGGGCCAACGTCCTGACTTTC. Translated: CASSSTGLDFSGANVLTF.